The present TCR beta chain was sequenced within a study of Ad26.COV2.S vaccination and SARS-CoV-2 variants. Findings and caveats of the study: Comparable non-spike TCR breadth was observed in vaccine and placebo recipients. Placebo recipients had lower spike-specific TCR breadth than vaccine recipients. The breadth of spike-specific CD8+ and CD4+ T cell responses after vaccination was reportedly substantial.

Sequenced by immunoSEQ multiplex PCR; TCRdb stores in-frame clones only, minus some. The sample holds hundreds of thousands of clones, more than 80% seen once. Stated treatment: about 20 received Ad26.COV2.S at low or high dose, single or two shots; about 5 received placebo; per-sample allocation not given. Specimens were obtained on day 63 following the first vaccine or placebo injection. Remarks on this clone: Antigen unknown.

Unmatched junction bases numbered 10, after V lost 1 base and J lost 4 bases. From germline, CDR1 is MNHEY and CDR2 SMNVEV (reference sequence). This CDR3 spans 17 amino acids. This TCR came from a person between 18 and 65 years old who received the Ad26.COV2.S COVID-19 vaccine or a placebo. The J gene is TRBJ1-1, the V gene TRBV27; TRBD1 aligns across 9 bases. Sequencing used peripheral blood, obtained in a trial of Ad26.COV2.S vaccine versus placebo. CDR3 amino acids: CASSLFWGGQGGTEAFF. CDR3 nucleotide sequence: TGTGCCAGCAGTTTATTTTGGGGGGGACAGGGAGGCACTGAAGCTTTCTTT.